A single sample gave rise to the 26 T cell receptor beta chains below, sequenced in a study of shared clonotypes between healthy human individuals. Only CD45RO-negative cells positively selected for CCR7 counted as naive CD8 cells, so terminally differentiated effector memory CD45RA+ cells were excluded. Produced via immunoSEQ multiplex PCR; TCRdb's table is partial and in-frame only. The sample lists about 590,000 clones, nearly 97% occurring once. The sequenced sample was naive CD8+ T cells sorted from blood. These receptors were collected from a young woman in good health.

The rearrangement uses TRBV27 and TRBJ2-7; D not resolved. The CDR3 loop spans 13 amino acids. CDR1 and CDR2 from the germline V gene are MNHEY and SMNVEV (reference sequence). The V gene lost 10 bases and the J gene lost 5 bases, with 18 bases spanning the gap. For the CDR3, the DNA is TGTGCCACAGCCGTATCGGAATATCACGAGCAGTACTTC. This encodes CATAVSEYHEQYF.

This chain uses TRBV5-4 with TRBJ2-7; 7 bases are a match to TRBD1. The CDR3 contains 13 residues. The germline V gene encodes CDR1 SGHNT and CDR2 YYREEE (reference sequence). V gave up 4 bases and J gave up 4 bases; unmatched junction bases: 5. In DNA, the CDR3 is TGTGCCAGCAGCCAGGGACAGCCATACGAGCAGTACTTC. Amino acids: CASSQGQPYEQYF.

The rearrangement uses TRBV7-6 and TRBJ2-2; D is unresolved. V dropped 3 bases and J dropped 4 bases, with 12 bases sitting between them. This CDR3 region has 15 residues. Germline V lookup: CDR1 SGHVS, CDR2 FNYEAQ. Here the CDR3 DNA reads TGTGCCAGCAGCTTGGACGGCGAGACCACCGGGGAGCTGTTTTTT. Protein sequence: CASSLDGETTGELFF. The entire variable domain, with the rest obtained from reference TRBV7-6 and TRBJ2-2, is as follows: GAGVSQSPRYKVTKRGQDVALRCDPISGHVSLYWYRQALGQGPEFLTYFNYEAQQDKSGLPNDRFSAERPEGSISTLTIQRTEQRDSAMYRCASSLDGETTGELFFGEGSRLTVL.

The rearrangement links TRBV7-9 to TRBJ2-7, with TRBD1 identical over 8 bases. Germline loops: CDR1 SEHNR, CDR2 FQNEAQ (reference sequence). This CDR3 has 14 amino acids. J lost 5 bases, V lost 5 bases, and 8 bases had no gene match. CDR3 in DNA: TGTGCCAGCAGCGCAGGGGGCTTAATAAACGAGCAGTACTTC. It specifies CASSAGGLINEQYF.

This chain links TRBV28 with TRBJ1-1; 9 bases line up with TRBD1. V shed 6 bases and J 1 base; nucleotides not matched to a gene: 6. The CDR3 totals 15 residues. The V gene's germline CDR1 is MDHEN and CDR2 SYDVKM. The CDR3 here is CASRPPGQGNTEAFF. CDR3 bases: TGTGCCAGCAGGCCACCGGGACAGGGGAACACTGAAGCTTTCTTT.

The rearrangement links TRBV5-1 to TRBJ2-7; a possible D gene is TRBD1 (5 bases). The CDR3 consists of 13 residues. Per germline, CDR1 SGHRS and CDR2 YFSETQ. Trimming removed 5 bases from V and 0 bases from J, with 9 bases in between. As DNA, the CDR3 is TGCGCCAGCAGATCGGACACCTCCTACGAGCAGTACTTC. Translated, it gives CASRSDTSYEQYF. The variable domain in full, completed from reference TRBV5-1 and TRBJ2-7, reads KAGVTQTPRYLIKTRGQQVTLSCSPISGHRSVSWYQQTPGQGLQFLFEYFSETQRNKGNFPGRFSGRQFSNSRSEMNVSTLELGDSALYLCASRSDTSYEQYFGPGTRLTVT.

In its sample, this clone was seen once. V and J are TRBV28 and TRBJ2-2, with 7 bases aligning to TRBD2. Germline CDR1 is MDHEN and CDR2 is SYDVKM. CDR3 size: 16 residues. The ends lost 8 bases at V and 7 bases at J; junction bases unmatched: 16. The DNA of the CDR3 is TGTGCCAGCGCGTCGGGAGCGGGACTTGGGGGCGGGGAGCTGTTTTTT. Amino acid sequence: CASASGAGLGGGELFF. The whole variable domain, remainder taken from reference TRBV28 and TRBJ2-2, is DVKVTQSSRYLVKRTGEKVFLECVQDMDHENMFWYRQDPGLGLRLIYFSYDVKMKEKGDIPEGYSVSREKKERFSLILESASTNQTSMYLCASASGAGLGGGELFFGEGSRLTVL.

The chain carries TRBV4-1 and TRBJ2-7; tentative D call: TRBD1 (7 bases). The CDR3 runs 18 residues. Germline V gene sequence: CDR1 MGHRA, CDR2 YSYEKL. Trimming removed 1 base at V and 0 bases at J, with 19 bases between. CDR3 loop: CASSQASHGQGGSYEQYF. The CDR3 DNA is TGCGCCAGCAGCCAAGCGAGTCATGGGCAGGGGGGCTCCTACGAGCAGTACTTC.

The chain employs TRBV29-1 and TRBJ1-2, with D possibly TRBD1 on 5 matching bases. The V gene lost 7 bases and the J gene lost 2 bases, with 11 bases spanning the gap. Per the germline V gene, CDR1 is SQVTM and CDR2 is ANQGSEA. CDR3 length: 12 residues. The CDR3 spells CSAQTENYGYTF. CDR3 sequence (DNA): TGCAGCGCCCAGACAGAGAACTATGGCTACACCTTC.

The V and J genes are TRBV2 and TRBJ1-2, with TRBD1 matching 10 bases. V gave up 6 bases and J gave up 3 bases; unmatched junction bases: 4. Germline V gives CDR1 SNHLY, CDR2 FYNNEI. This CDR3 is built from 14 residues. DNA for the CDR3: TGTGCCAGCAGGGCGACAGGGGGCGACTATGGCTACACCTTC. Amino acids: CASRATGGDYGYTF.

The rearrangement links TRBV27 to TRBJ2-7; D uncertain. CDR1 is MNHEY and CDR2 is SMNVEV in the germline V gene (reference sequence). V was pared by 0 bases and J by 2 bases, with 8 bases between. The CDR3 has 14 amino acids. CDR3 sequence: CASSLSAAAYEQYF. CDR3 bases: TGTGCCAGCAGTTTATCGGCAGCAGCCTACGAGCAGTACTTC.

The J gene is TRBJ2-5, the V gene TRBV11-2, with TRBD2 matching 10 bases. With V trimmed by 6 bases and J by 3 bases, 4 bases remained unmatched. The germline V gene encodes CDR1 SGHAT and CDR2 FQNNGV. This CDR3 comprises 14 residues. CDR3 bases: TGTGCCAGCAGTCCTAGCGGGAGAGAAGAGACCCAGTACTTC. Amino acid sequence: CASSPSGREETQYF.

As regards this clone: Other DNA sequences from this sample encode an identical CDR3 as well. The V and J genes are TRBV6-5 and TRBJ2-7, with a weak D call TRBD2 (5 bases). Looked up from germline, CDR1 is MNHEY and CDR2 is SVGAGI. Between the trimmed V and J ends, which lost 5 bases and 7 bases, there was a span of 9 bases. CDR3 size: 11 residues. The CDR3 DNA sequence: TGTGCCAGCAGTCCCGGGGTGGAGCAGTACTTC. Translated, it gives CASSPGVEQYF.

The gene calls are TRBV19 and TRBJ1-2, with D uncertain. V lost 1 base, J lost 8 bases, and 8 bases lay in between. The CDR3 has 12 amino acids. Germline V CDR1 and CDR2: LNHDA, SQIVND (reference sequence). DNA of the CDR3: TGTGCCAGTAGTATAGCCGCAGACGGCTACACCTTC. Translation: CASSIAADGYTF.

Regarding this clone: This CDR3 is also generated by other DNA sequences in the sample. The V and J genes are TRBV27 and TRBJ2-7; TRBD2 matches 7 bases. The ends lost 3 bases at V and 2 bases at J; junction bases unmatched: 1. CDR1 MNHEY and CDR2 SMNVEV come from the germline V gene (reference sequence). The CDR3 totals 13 residues. Here the CDR3 reads CASSFSGTYEQYF. CDR3 nucleotide sequence: TGTGCCAGCAGTTTCAGCGGGACCTACGAGCAGTACTTC.

The chain carries TRBV5-1 and TRBJ2-3, with TRBD2 matching 16 bases. Germline assignment: CDR1 SGHRS and CDR2 YFSETQ. The CDR3 runs to 18 residues. V lost 3 bases, J lost 6 bases, and 10 bases stayed unmatched. This CDR3 is CASSSAGLAGGPLDTQYF. The CDR3 DNA reads as TGCGCCAGCAGCTCGGCGGGACTAGCGGGAGGGCCCTTGGATACGCAGTATTTT.

The gene calls are TRBV14 and TRBJ2-5, with no clear D. CDR1 SGHDN and CDR2 FVKESK come from the germline V gene. Trimming left V 2 bases short and J 0 bases short, with 10 bases between. The CDR3 is made up of 15 amino acids. The CDR3 spells CASSQPGYHQETQYF. The CDR3 bases are TGTGCCAGCAGCCAACCGGGCTACCACCAAGAGACCCAGTACTTC. Full variable domain (missing parts from reference TRBV14 and TRBJ2-5): EAGVTQFPSHSVIEKGQTVTLRCDPISGHDNLYWYRRVMGKEIKFLLHFVKESKQDESGMPNNRFLAERTGGTYSTLKVQPAELEDSGVYFCASSQPGYHQETQYFGPGTRLLVL.

Concerning this clone: The junction departs from germline at one end; a sequencing error may be responsible. The genes are TRBV30 and TRBJ1-1; D is uncertain. Germline V gives CDR1 GTSNPN, CDR2 SVGIG (reference sequence). The CDR3 spans 13 residues. The CDR3 loop is CAWREQPWAEAFF. The CDR3 DNA follows: TGTGCATGGAGAGAGCAACCGTGGGCTGAAGCTTTCTTT. The full variable domain, rest sourced from reference TRBV30 and TRBJ1-1, is SQTIHQWPATLVQPVGSPLSLECTVEGTSNPNLYWYRQAAGRGLQLLFYSVGIGQISSEVPQNLSASRPQDRQFILSSKKLLLSDSGFYLCAWREQPWAEAFFGQGTRLTVV.

This chain uses TRBV5-4 with TRBJ2-1; D gene ambiguous. Germline assignment: CDR1 SGHNT and CDR2 YYREEE (reference sequence). Trimming stripped 3 bases from V and 11 bases from J, with 9 bases between. The CDR3 spans 11 residues. The CDR3 DNA is TGTGCCAGCAGCTCAAATTCGCAGCAGTTCTTC. Translated: CASSSNSQQFF.

V is TRBV27 and J is TRBJ2-1, with D hard to call. Germline loops: CDR1 MNHEY, CDR2 SMNVEV (reference sequence). This CDR3 has 13 residues. V lost 2 bases and J 5 bases, leaving 7 bases between the germline ends. CDR3 amino acids: CASSLGQHNEQFF. CDR3 nucleotides: TGTGCCAGCAGTTTAGGGCAGCACAATGAGCAGTTCTTC.

A word on this clone: An end of the junction differs from the germline gene, which may be a read error. This rearrangement joins TRBV13 to TRBJ2-7; 12 nucleotides agree with TRBD2. The germline V gene encodes CDR1 PRHDT and CDR2 FYEKMQ (reference sequence). This CDR3 is built from 15 residues. The CDR3 DNA reads as TGTGCCAGCAGCTCCGCTAGCGGGAGGGCCTATGAGCAGTACTTC. It encodes CASSSASGRAYEQYF.

The chain joins TRBV27 to TRBJ2-1; D is possibly TRBD1 or TRBD2 (6 bases each). Trimming left V 3 bases short and J 5 bases short, with 14 bases between. Germline V gene lookup returns CDR1 MNHEY and CDR2 SMNVEV (reference sequence). The CDR3 sequence is 15 residues long. As DNA, the CDR3 is TGTGCCAGCAGTTTCCGAGGGGGGACCCACAATGAGCAGTTCTTC. Protein sequence: CASSFRGGTHNEQFF.

J is TRBJ1-2 and V is TRBV28; weak D call: TRBD1 (5 bases). Germline values: CDR1 MDHEN, CDR2 SYDVKM. The CDR3 sequence is 14 residues long. Trimming stripped 8 bases from V and 1 base from J, with 14 bases between. The CDR3 protein is CASRGVKLNYGYTF. DNA for the CDR3: TGTGCCAGCCGAGGGGTTAAGCTTAACTATGGCTACACCTTC.

A single count supports this clone. The chain recombines TRBV6-6 with TRBJ2-7; D is uncertain. V was clipped by 5 bases and J by 7 bases, with 9 bases between them. Germline V CDR1 and CDR2: MNHNY, SVGAGI (reference sequence). The CDR3 is 11 amino acids. CDR3 nucleotides: TGTGCCAGCAGTCCCAATCAAGAGCAGTACTTC. It encodes CASSPNQEQYF.

The rearrangement uses TRBV6-5 and TRBJ2-5; 11 bases are a match to TRBD2. CDR3 length: 15 amino acids. V trimming: 2 bases; J trimming: 7 bases; junction bases outside the gene matches: 6. Looked up from germline, CDR1 is MNHEY and CDR2 is SVGAGI. CDR3 residues: CASSYPTSGSGTQYF. The CDR3 nucleotides read TGTGCCAGCAGTTACCCTACTAGCGGGAGTGGGACCCAGTACTTC.

This clone was seen only a few times. This sequence joins TRBV9 and TRBJ2-1; no firm D call. The CDR3 totals 13 residues. The germline V and J ends were trimmed by 6 bases and 0 bases, with 7 bases remaining between them. Looked up from germline, CDR1 is SGDLS and CDR2 is YYNGEE. In nucleotides, the CDR3 is TGTGCCAGCAACCGCGGCTCCTACAATGAGCAGTTCTTC. Translated, it gives CASNRGSYNEQFF.